These 22 T cell receptor beta chains were sequenced from one sample in a study of blood T cell repertoires in COVID-19. The repertoire was sequenced with immunoSEQ multiplex PCR; TCRdb's copy has only in-frame clones and lacks some. The sample lists some 140,000 clones, approximately 83% occurring once. Sequencing was done on a sample of PBMCs or T cells enriched from blood (not recorded which). These TCRs come from a middle-aged man who had recovered from COVID-19.

V usage is TRBV28 and J usage is TRBJ1-6; D may be TRBD1 (6 bases). Germline V lookup: CDR1 MDHEN, CDR2 SYDVKM. The length of the CDR3 is 15 residues. V was shortened by 5 bases and J by 4 bases, with 12 bases between the two germline ends. CDR3 DNA sequence: TGTGCCAGCAGTCAGACAGGATCTTATAATTCACCCCTCCACTTT. Translating it yields CASSQTGSYNSPLHF.

The J gene is TRBJ2-5, the V gene TRBV4-1; D is unclear. With 0 bases removed from V and 4 bases from J, the gap between germline ends came to 9 bases. Germline-derived CDR1 and CDR2 are MGHRA and YSYEKL. This CDR3 comprises 14 residues. This chain's CDR3 is CASSQDRVLETQYF. The CDR3 bases are TGCGCCAGCAGCCAAGACCGGGTATTAGAGACCCAGTACTTC.

The chain couples TRBV19 to TRBJ2-1, with TRBD2 matching over 13 bases. After removal of 6 bases from V and 5 bases from J, the junction contained 7 bases not matched to a gene. Looked up from germline, CDR1 is LNHDA and CDR2 is SQIVND (reference sequence). This CDR3 is built from 16 residues. The CDR3 loop reads CASSKLAGGYNNEQFF. The CDR3 coding sequence is TGTGCCAGTAGCAAACTAGCGGGGGGGTACAACAATGAGCAGTTCTTC.

The chain joins TRBV7-2 to TRBJ2-3; a possible D gene is TRBD2 (5 bases). Trimming stripped 5 bases from V and 5 bases from J, with 17 bases between. Germline V gene sequence: CDR1 SGHTA, CDR2 FQGNSA. The CDR3 totals 15 residues. CDR3 coding DNA: TGTGCCAGCAGCCCGACGCTGACGGGAAGAGATACGCAGTATTTT. This encodes CASSPTLTGRDTQYF.

The V and J genes are TRBV7-3 and TRBJ2-1; 12 bases match TRBD2. After removal of 3 bases from V and 6 bases from J, the junction contained 3 bases not matched to a gene. CDR3 length: 15 amino acids. Looked up from germline, CDR1 is SGHTA and CDR2 is FQGTGA. The CDR3 is CASSLRTSGANEQFF. For the CDR3, the DNA is TGTGCCAGCAGCTTGAGGACTAGCGGGGCCAATGAGCAGTTCTTC.

V and J are TRBV9 and TRBJ2-3; possible D gene TRBD2, 5 bases. V lost 0 bases and J 5 bases, leaving 10 bases between the germline ends. This CDR3 region has 14 residues. Looked up from germline, CDR1 is SGDLS and CDR2 is YYNGEE. CDR3 protein: CASSVESSRDTQYF. The CDR3 bases are TGTGCCAGCAGCGTAGAGTCTAGCCGAGATACGCAGTATTTT.

J is TRBJ2-3 and V is TRBV10-2; D uncertain. Germline CDR1 reads WSHSY; CDR2 reads SAAADI. V was trimmed by 0 bases and J by 5 bases, leaving 15 bases between them. The CDR3 covers 16 residues. CDR3 DNA sequence: TGCGCCAGCAGTGAGTCCATCGGCAGGTTGAGAGATACGCAGTATTTT. This sequence encodes CASSESIGRLRDTQYF.

This sequence joins TRBV19 and TRBJ2-2; 7 bases match TRBD2. Unmatched junction bases numbered 4, after V lost 2 bases and J lost 4 bases. This CDR3 contains 15 residues. Germline V gives CDR1 LNHDA, CDR2 SQIVND (reference sequence). CDR3 sequence reads: CASSISAGSTGELFF. The CDR3 nucleotides read TGTGCCAGTAGTATATCAGCGGGGAGCACCGGGGAGCTGTTTTTT.

The chain employs TRBV5-1 and TRBJ2-7; 11 positions match TRBD2. From germline, CDR1 is SGHRS and CDR2 YFSETQ. This CDR3 is 16 amino acids long. The V segment lost 0 bases and the J segment 2 bases; nucleotides outside the gene matches: 4. CDR3 region: CASSLELAGGAYEQYF. The CDR3 bases are TGCGCCAGCAGCTTGGAGCTAGCGGGGGGCGCCTACGAGCAGTACTTC.

There are a few counts of this clone. This chain's CDR3 is CAIRPSGGGGETQYF. The DNA for the CDR3 is TGTGCCATCAGACCGAGCGGGGGAGGGGGAGAGACCCAGTACTTC. The chain employs TRBV10-3 and TRBJ2-5, with TRBD2 matching over 8 bases. The CDR3 sequence is 15 residues long. The V gene's germline CDR1 is ENHRY and CDR2 SYGVKD. The V and J ends lost 6 bases and 4 bases, in that order; junction bases with no gene match: 10.

In DNA, the CDR3 is TGTGCCAGCAGTTTTGGCAGGCTACCCGGCGAGCAGTACTTC. Translation: CASSFGRLPGEQYF. This chain joins TRBV27 and TRBJ2-7; D ambiguous. V was cut by 3 bases and J by 6 bases, with 15 bases left in between. This CDR3 has 14 amino acids. Germline V gene sequence: CDR1 MNHEY, CDR2 SMNVEV (reference sequence).

The genes are TRBV14 and TRBJ1-2; 9 bases fit TRBD1. This CDR3 has 15 amino acids. Germline CDR1 is SGHDN and CDR2 is FVKESK. V shed 5 bases and J 8 bases; nucleotides not matched to a gene: 12. Written as DNA, the CDR3 is TGTGCCAGCAGCGCAGTACGAACAGGGGGCGGCGGCTACACCTTC. Its protein is CASSAVRTGGGGYTF.

The V and J genes are TRBV18 and TRBJ1-3; D not certain. The CDR3 runs to 14 residues. The ends were cut back, 3 bases at V and 0 bases at J, with 6 bases in the middle. In germline, CDR1 is KGHSH, CDR2 LQKENI. This CDR3 reads CASSPRDSGNTIYF. The CDR3 region has the DNA TGTGCCAGCTCACCCCGGGACTCTGGAAACACCATATATTTT.

The V gene is TRBV6-2 or TRBV6-3, the J gene TRBJ2-1, with a tentative D call TRBD2 (6 bases). Germline lookup yields CDR1 MNHEY and CDR2 SVGEGT. The V and J ends lost 5 bases and 10 bases respectively, with 6 bases between them. The CDR3 spans 10 residues. The CDR3: CASSAGEQFF. The CDR3 DNA sequence: TGTGCCAGCAGTGCGGGAGAGCAGTTCTTC.

This clone was observed once. This sequence joins TRBV5-1 and TRBJ2-1; possibly TRBD1 for D (5 bases). The CDR3 loop spans 12 amino acids. The germline CDR1 and CDR2 sequences are SGHRS and YFSETQ. Trimming pared 4 bases from V and 10 bases from J, leaving 12 bases between. CDR3 nucleotide sequence: TGCGCCAGCAGCCTGCGACAGTCAGAGCAGTTCTTC. This codes for CASSLRQSEQFF.

The chain couples TRBV5-1 to TRBJ1-1, with 7 positions matching TRBD1. The V gene end was trimmed by 3 bases and the J gene end by 4 bases; junction bases not matched to a gene: 6. The CDR3 length is 14 residues. Germline V CDR1 and CDR2: SGHRS, YFSETQ. The CDR3 DNA is TGCGCCAGCAGCTGGGGACAGCTCGGCACTGAAGCTTTCTTT. Its translation is CASSWGQLGTEAFF.

The J gene is TRBJ2-7, the V gene TRBV18; D may be TRBD2 (5 bases). From germline, CDR1 is KGHSH and CDR2 LQKENI. This CDR3 is 13 amino acids long. V lost 5 bases and J lost 2, with 10 bases in between. The CDR3 DNA reads TGTGCCAGCTCAGGAGGTACCGCCTACGAGCAGTACTTC. The encoded protein is CASSGGTAYEQYF.

The chain joins TRBV3-1 (or the pseudogene TRBV3-2) to TRBJ2-3; 10 bases are a match to TRBD2. CDR1 and CDR2 (germline): LGHDT, YNNKEL (reference sequence). J was trimmed by 4 bases and V by 3 bases; bases with no gene match: 7. The CDR3 covers 16 residues. This CDR3 is CASSHPLAGGPDTQYF. For the CDR3, the DNA is TGTGCCAGCAGCCATCCTTTAGCGGGGGGTCCAGATACGCAGTATTTT.

DNA of the CDR3: TGTGCCAGCAGCTCACAGGGCCCCAAAAACATTCAGTACTTC. It specifies CASSSQGPKNIQYF. The chain carries TRBV11-2 and TRBJ2-4; D is perhaps TRBD1 (6 bases). Trimming cost V 4 bases and J 2 bases, with 9 bases left between them. Germline V gene data show CDR1 as SGHAT and CDR2 as FQNNGV. This CDR3 has 14 residues.

The chain uses TRBV7-9 and TRBJ2-5; D perhaps matches TRBD2 (5 bases). The CDR3 runs 12 residues. Between the trimmed V and J ends, which lost 11 bases and 0 bases, there was a span of 10 bases. Germline CDR1 and CDR2: SEHNR and FQNEAQ (reference sequence). The CDR3 loop is CAGQDYQETQYF. The CDR3 DNA reads as TGTGCCGGCCAGGACTACCAAGAGACCCAGTACTTC.

CDR3 sequence (DNA): TGTGCCAGCAGCTTAGCAGGGGGCTTTCAGCCCCAGCATTTT. Translation gives CASSLAGGFQPQHF. The genes are TRBV7-8 and TRBJ1-5; 7 nucleotides match TRBD1. The V and J ends lost 0 bases and 6 bases, in that order; junction bases with no gene match: 2. Germline CDR1 and CDR2: SGHVS and FQNEAQ. CDR3 length equals 14 residues. Full variable domain (remainder filled in from reference TRBV7-8 and TRBJ1-5): GAGVSQSPRYKVAKRGQDVALRCDPISGHVSLFWYQQALGQGPEFLTYFQNEAQLDKSGLPSDRFFAERPEGSVSTLKIQRTQQEDSAVYLCASSLAGGFQPQHFGDGTRLSIL.

This clone was counted a single time. The J gene is TRBJ2-5, the V gene TRBV11-2, with D perhaps TRBD1 (6 bases). With 5 bases removed from V and 4 bases from J, the gap between germline ends came to 17 bases. CDR3 length: 15 residues. Germline lookup yields CDR1 SGHAT and CDR2 FQNNGV. CDR3 sequence reads: CASSPPDRMIETQYF. For the CDR3, the DNA is TGTGCCAGCAGCCCACCAGACAGGATGATAGAGACCCAGTACTTC. The variable domain in full, with the rest retrieved from reference TRBV11-2 and TRBJ2-5, is EAGVAQSPRYKIIEKRQSVAFWCNPISGHATLYWYQQILGQGPKLLIQFQNNGVVDDSQLPKDRFSAERLKGVDSTLKIQPAKLEDSAVYLCASSPPDRMIETQYFGPGTRLLVL.